A single sample gave rise to the 27 T cell receptor beta chains below, sequenced in a study of read filtering for tumor transcriptome and immune sequencing. Molecular barcoded adaptors covering alpha/delta and beta/gamma chains were used on approximately 440 ng RNA. TCRdb reanalysed the reads using MiXCR and keeps one entry per CDR3 protein. This table has around 140,000 distinct CDR3 sequences, less than 15% appearing once. Sequenced input: a population of CD138-negative cells sorted from bone marrow. Every receptor here comes from a donor aged 40 or over with multiple myeloma.

This clonotype was seen ten or more times. The chain couples TRBV5-6 to TRBJ2-1; 7 bases match TRBD2. The V and J ends lost 4 bases and 0 bases, in that order; junction bases with no gene match: 7. CDR1 and CDR2 from the germline V gene are SGHDT and YYEEEE. The CDR3 covers 16 residues. The CDR3 DNA sequence: TGTGCCAGCAGCATCTACGGGAGGAGCTCCTACAATGAGCAGTTCTTC. Translated: CASSIYGRSSYNEQFF.

Worth noting for this clonotype: The CDR3 end shows no conserved phenylalanine or tryptophan, and so a read error is likely. This chain joins TRBV7-2 and TRBJ2-5, with TRBD1 identical over 11 bases. This CDR3 spans 16 amino acids. Per the germline V gene, CDR1 is SGHTA and CDR2 is FQGNSA. Trimming took 0 bases from V and 5 from J; bases not matched to a gene: 5. For the CDR3, the DNA is TGTGCCAGCAGCTTAGCGTGGACAGGGGGCCAGGAGACCCAGTACCTC. Translation: CASSLAWTGGQETQYL.

Worth noting for this clonotype: Possible read error: a much larger clone is one base away. The CDR3 reads CACSLSDRAGGEKLFF. The CDR3 DNA follows: TGTGCCTGCAGCTTATCGGACAGAGCGGGGGGTGAAAAACTGTTTTTT. V usage is TRBV7-6 and J usage is TRBJ1-4, with a weak D call TRBD1 (6 bases). Germline loops: CDR1 SGHVS, CDR2 FNYEAQ. The CDR3 covers 16 residues.

This clonotype has at least ten counts. The V and J genes are TRBV11-2 and TRBJ2-1; unclear D gene. This CDR3 has 15 amino acids. Germline CDR1 reads SGHAT; CDR2 reads FQNNGV. Trimming left V 0 bases short and J 0 bases short, with 6 bases between. The DNA of the CDR3 is TGTGCCAGCAGCTTAGACGGCGTCTCCTACAATGAGCAGTTCTTC. Protein: CASSLDGVSYNEQFF.

This clonotype was counted ten times or more. This sequence joins TRBV20-1 and TRBJ2-1; 12 nucleotides align to TRBD2. V was clipped by 1 base and J by 7 bases; unmatched bases: 5. The CDR3 is made up of 15 amino acids. The V gene's germline CDR1 is DFQATT and CDR2 SNEGSKA (reference sequence). The CDR3 DNA follows: TGCAGTGCTAGAGCTCCGACTAGCGGGAGTAATGAGCAGTTCTTC. Translated, it gives CSARAPTSGSNEQFF.

This clonotype has at least ten counts. CDR3 sequence reads: CASSLEASDSYEQYF. CDR3 DNA sequence: TGTGCCAGCAGCTTAGAGGCTAGCGATTCCTACGAGCAGTACTTC. The chain has TRBV7-6 and TRBJ2-7; D is perhaps TRBD2 (6 bases). CDR3 length equals 15 residues. Germline V gene data show CDR1 as SGHVS and CDR2 as FNYEAQ. Trimming took off 1 base at V and 1 base at J, with 11 bases between the two ends.

The J gene is TRBJ2-3, the V gene TRBV13; 7 nucleotides match TRBD1. Germline loops: CDR1 PRHDT, CDR2 FYEKMQ (reference sequence). The CDR3 extends over 13 amino acids. V lost 6 bases and J lost 0; bases outside the gene matches: 0. The CDR3 loop is CASRTGSTDTQYF. The CDR3 nucleotides read TGTGCCAGCAGGACAGGGAGCACAGATACGCAGTATTTT.

This clonotype was seen at least ten times. The genes are TRBV12-3 or TRBV12-4 and TRBJ2-2; 7 bases match TRBD2. Germline trimming cut 6 bases from V and 1 base from J; bases unmatched to any gene: 8. The length of the CDR3 is 16 residues. The CDR3 DNA follows: TGTGCCAGCAGCCCTGCGGGGGTGTTGAACACCGGGGAGCTGTTTTTT. It is translated as CASSPAGVLNTGELFF.

The sample holds many counts of this clonotype. V and J are TRBV5-1 and TRBJ1-5; D is unresolved. The CDR3 contains 14 residues. Germline CDR1 SGHRS, CDR2 YFSETQ. The V gene lost 4 bases and the J gene lost 7 bases, with 15 bases spanning the gap. The CDR3 sequence: CASSPTGGLQPQHF. CDR3 nucleotide sequence: TGCGCCAGCAGCCCTACCGGAGGGTTACAGCCCCAGCATTTT.

A remark on this clonotype: A much bigger clone sits one base away, suggesting this may be a read error. V and J are TRBV29-1 and TRBJ2-2, with a possible D match to TRBD2 (5 bases). The CDR3 length is 11 residues. Germline V lookup: CDR1 SQVTM, CDR2 ANQGSEA. Trimming removed 7 bases at V and 6 bases at J, with 9 bases between. The CDR3 DNA reads as TGCAGCGCTCGAGCGGCCGGGGAGCTGTTTTTT. This gives the protein CSARAAGELFF.

There are many counts of this clonotype. The CDR3 spells CASSPYIGGGQPQHF. DNA for the CDR3: TGTGCCAGCAGCCCTTACATTGGGGGTGGTCAGCCCCAGCATTTT. The V call is TRBV6-5, the J call TRBJ1-5; maybe TRBD1 (5 bases). V was pared by 6 bases and J by 6 bases, with 18 bases between. CDR1 and CDR2 (germline): MNHEY, SVGAGI. This CDR3 spans 15 amino acids.

This clonotype appeared a few times. This may stem from a read error, because a much larger clone lies one nucleotide away. This chain links TRBV29-1 with TRBJ1-1; D unresolved. The CDR3 sequence is 13 residues long. Germline loops: CDR1 SQVTM, CDR2 ANQGSEA. The CDR3 DNA is TGCGGCGTTGGACCCGCTTTGAACACTGAAGCTTTCTTT. Its translation: CGVGPALNTEAFF.

This clonotype appeared many times. This chain uses TRBV19 with TRBJ2-7, with TRBD2 as a possible D gene (6 bases). Germline CDR1 is LNHDA and CDR2 is SQIVND (reference sequence). V was trimmed by 6 bases and J by 13 bases, leaving 19 bases between them. CDR3 length: 12 amino acids. CDR3 nucleotide sequence: TGTGCCAGTAGGGGAGGCCAGGCTCCCCCTTACTTC. It codes for CASRGGQAPPYF.

On this clonotype itself: A much larger clone differs by one base, so this may be a read error. The CDR3: CASSWSPGIGVQFF. CDR3 in DNA: TGTGCCAGCAGTTGGAGCCCAGGGATCGGTGTGCAGTTCTTC. The V gene is TRBV27, the J gene TRBJ2-1, with TRBD1 as a possible D gene (5 bases). V was shortened by 4 bases and J by 12 bases, with 19 bases between the two germline ends. There are 14 residues in the CDR3. Germline values: CDR1 MNHEY, CDR2 SMNVEV (reference sequence).

Many counts were recorded for this clonotype. This chain connects TRBV6-2 or TRBV6-3 to TRBJ1-1, with D possibly TRBD1 on 6 matching bases. CDR1 and CDR2 (germline): MNHEY, SVGEGT. With 6 bases removed from V and 1 base from J, the gap between germline ends came to 12 bases. This CDR3 has 14 amino acids. The CDR3 nucleotides read TGTGCCAGCAGCTCACAGGGTCGGAACACTGAAGCTTTCTTT. Protein sequence: CASSSQGRNTEAFF.

On this clonotype: One end of the junction is discordant with germline, which a read error may explain. This chain uses TRBV7-2 with TRBJ2-5, with D possibly being TRBD1 (5 bases). Germline CDR1 SGHTA, CDR2 FQGNSA. This CDR3 has 14 residues. The CDR3: CASSLTRAQGTQYF. The CDR3 DNA reads as TGTGCCAGCAGCTTGACCAGGGCTCAAGGGACCCAGTACTTC.

Ten or more counts support this clonotype. The genes are TRBV29-1 and TRBJ2-1; 12 bases align to TRBD2. This CDR3 contains 13 residues. Germline V gene data show CDR1 as SQVTM and CDR2 as ANQGSEA. Trimming took 6 bases from V and 5 from J; bases not matched to a gene: 2. This CDR3 is CSVGTSGHNEQFF. CDR3 bases: TGCAGCGTCGGGACTAGCGGGCACAATGAGCAGTTCTTC.

In its sample, this clonotype was seen many times. The chain links TRBV6-6 to TRBJ2-2; TRBD2 aligns across 7 bases. Germline CDR1 and CDR2: MNHNY and SVGAGI (reference sequence). CDR3 length: 15 residues. Unmatched junction bases numbered 10, after V lost 6 bases and J lost 6 bases. CDR3 DNA: TGTGCCAGCAGCCCGGTAGGAGCGGGATCCGGGGAGCTGTTTTTT. It is translated as CASSPVGAGSGELFF.

This clonotype occurred many times. The gene calls are TRBV29-1 and TRBJ2-7; 10 positions match TRBD1. The germline V gene has CDR1 SQVTM and CDR2 ANQGSEA. The CDR3 runs to 14 residues. The trim removed 4 bases at V and 9 bases at J, leaving 12 bases unmatched. The CDR3 region has the DNA TGCAGCGTTGCCTCCGGGACAGGGGAGGTACGGCAGTACTTC. Protein: CSVASGTGEVRQYF.

This clonotype has just a few counts. A much larger clone differs by one base, so this may be a read error. This chain uses TRBV6-1 with TRBJ2-1, with TRBD2 matching over 11 bases. This CDR3 comprises 15 residues. Germline values: CDR1 MNHNS, CDR2 SASEGT. DNA for the CDR3: TGTGCCAGCAGTTTCACTAGCGGGAGTTACAATGAGCGGTTCTTC. Translation: CASSFTSGSYNERFF.

This clonotype was seen many times. The rearrangement links TRBV20-1 to TRBJ2-5, with 12 bases matching TRBD2. J was trimmed by 5 bases and V by 2 bases; bases with no gene match: 3. Germline V gene sequence: CDR1 DFQATT, CDR2 SNEGSKA (reference sequence). The CDR3 is 14 amino acids. The CDR3 DNA follows: TGCAGTGCTAGACTAGCGGGAGGGATGGAGACCCAGTACTTC. Translated: CSARLAGGMETQYF.

This clonotype was seen ten or more times. The chain uses TRBV12-3 or TRBV12-4 and TRBJ1-3; D remains ambiguous. CDR3 length: 12 amino acids. Trimming pared 7 bases from V and 0 bases from J, leaving 4 bases between. CDR3 DNA: TGTGCCAGCACCTACTCTGGAAACACCATATATTTT. This codes for CASTYSGNTIYF.

This clonotype was observed a handful of times. A much more abundant neighbour one base away suggests this may be a read error. J is TRBJ2-1 and V is TRBV19; D perhaps matches TRBD2 (6 bases). CDR3 length: 12 residues. CDR1 and CDR2 from the germline V gene are LNHDA and SQIVND (reference sequence). The V end lost 3 bases, the J end lost 12 bases, and 12 bases lay between the germline ends. The CDR3 here is CASSIGGYGQFF. DNA for the CDR3: TGTGCCAGTAGTATCGGAGGGTATGGGCAGTTCTTC.

In its sample, this clonotype was seen many times. CDR3 sequence: CASSLSGSDKNIQYF. In DNA form, the CDR3 reads TGTGCCAGCAGTTTGTCGGGAAGCGACAAAAACATTCAGTACTTC. V gene TRBV27 combines with J gene TRBJ2-4; D is possibly TRBD2 (5 bases). V dropped 3 bases and J dropped 3 bases, with 12 bases sitting between them. CDR3 length equals 15 residues. Germline CDR1 reads MNHEY; CDR2 reads SMNVEV (reference sequence).

V is TRBV5-1 and J is TRBJ2-7, with TRBD1 as a possible D gene (5 bases). The CDR3 has 13 residues. V was shortened by 4 bases and J by 5 bases, with 13 bases between the two germline ends. The germline gives CDR1 SGHRS, CDR2 YFSETQ. CDR3 in DNA: TGCGCCAGCAGCCGGGCCCTAGGGGACGAGCAGTACTTC. As protein: CASSRALGDEQYF.

This clonotype has a count of ten or more. The DNA of the CDR3 is TGCAGGGCTGTGGACAGGTCTTCCTATGGCTACACCTTC. Translation: CRAVDRSSYGYTF. The chain uses TRBV20-1 and TRBJ1-2; 7 bases are a match to TRBD1. CDR3 length: 13 amino acids. Germline CDR1 reads DFQATT; CDR2 reads SNEGSKA (reference sequence).

Many counts were recorded for this clonotype. The chain recombines TRBV9 with TRBJ2-1; 8 bases map to TRBD1. J was trimmed by 0 bases and V by 3 bases; bases with no gene match: 5. The CDR3 contains 16 residues. Looked up from germline, CDR1 is SGDLS and CDR2 is YYNGEE. CDR3 nucleotides: TGTGCCAGCAGCGGACAGGGGACCAGCTCCTACAATGAGCAGTTCTTC. Translated: CASSGQGTSSYNEQFF.